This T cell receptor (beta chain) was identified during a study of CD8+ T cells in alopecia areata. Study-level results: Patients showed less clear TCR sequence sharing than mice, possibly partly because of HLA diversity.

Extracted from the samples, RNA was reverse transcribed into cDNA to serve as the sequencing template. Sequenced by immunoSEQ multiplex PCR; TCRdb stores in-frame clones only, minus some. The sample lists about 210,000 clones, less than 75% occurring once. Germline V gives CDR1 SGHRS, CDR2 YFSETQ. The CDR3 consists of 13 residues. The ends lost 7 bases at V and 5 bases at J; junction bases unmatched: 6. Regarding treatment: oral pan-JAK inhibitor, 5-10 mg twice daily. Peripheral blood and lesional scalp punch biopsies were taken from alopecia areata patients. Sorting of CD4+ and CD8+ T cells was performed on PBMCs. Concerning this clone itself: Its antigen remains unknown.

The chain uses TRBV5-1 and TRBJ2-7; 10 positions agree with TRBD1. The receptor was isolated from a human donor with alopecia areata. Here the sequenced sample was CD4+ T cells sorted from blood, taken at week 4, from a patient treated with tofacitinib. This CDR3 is CASRRDRGDEQYF. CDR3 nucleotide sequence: TGCGCCAGCCGCCGGGACAGGGGAGACGAGCAGTACTTC.